This T cell receptor beta chain emerged from a study of blood T cells in healthy people across ages. The study, taken as a whole, reports: Getting older went along with TCR beta diversity per million T cells dropping roughly linearly.

Germline V lookup: CDR1 SQVTM, CDR2 ANQGSEA. The V gene end was trimmed by 6 bases and the J gene end by 5 bases; junction bases not matched to a gene: 5. This CDR3 has 12 residues. Next came a second PCR, run for about 7 to 12 cycles, which used a sample-barcoded 5' primer along with a J-beta primer mix. Every sample gave at least 2.5 million paired-end reads containing CDR3. TCRdb re-analysed the 5' RACE reads in MiXCR, keeping a single row per CDR3 protein. The sample lists 800,000 or so distinct CDR3 sequences, 25% seen once, with under 4.5% in the top ten. Points on this clonotype: Its matching antigen is unknown. The conserved phenylalanine or tryptophan normally closing the CDR3 is absent here, so this likely arose from a read error.

In addition, the sample was reused for a study of T cells of mothers and their children. From that second work: Evidence of persistent microchimeric T cell clones was absent.

What was sequenced was blood. The clonotype was recovered from a boy younger than 18 in good health. The chain joins TRBV29-1 to TRBJ2-5; 8 bases align to TRBD2. As DNA, the CDR3 is TGCAGCGTGAAGCGGGAGAGGGAGACCCAGTACCTC. Translation gives CSVKRERETQYL.